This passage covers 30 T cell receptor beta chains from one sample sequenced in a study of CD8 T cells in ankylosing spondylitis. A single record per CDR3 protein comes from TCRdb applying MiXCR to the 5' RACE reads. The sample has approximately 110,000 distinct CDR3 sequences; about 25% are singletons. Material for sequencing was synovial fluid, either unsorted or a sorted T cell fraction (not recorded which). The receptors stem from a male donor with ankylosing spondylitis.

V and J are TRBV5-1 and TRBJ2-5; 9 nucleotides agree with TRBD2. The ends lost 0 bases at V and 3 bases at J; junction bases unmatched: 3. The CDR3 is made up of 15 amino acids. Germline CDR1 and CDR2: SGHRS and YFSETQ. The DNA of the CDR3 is TGCGCCAGCAGCTTGGTCTTAGCGGGAGAAGAGACCCAGTACTTC. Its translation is CASSLVLAGEETQYF. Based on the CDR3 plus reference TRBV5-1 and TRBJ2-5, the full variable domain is KAGVTQTPRYLIKTRGQQVTLSCSPISGHRSVSWYQQTPGQGLQFLFEYFSETQRNKGNFPGRFSGRQFSNSRSEMNVSTLELGDSALYLCASSLVLAGEETQYFGPGTRLLVL.

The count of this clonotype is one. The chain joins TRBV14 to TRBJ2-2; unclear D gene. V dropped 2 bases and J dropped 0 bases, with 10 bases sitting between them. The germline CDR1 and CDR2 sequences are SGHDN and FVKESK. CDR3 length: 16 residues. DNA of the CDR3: TGTGCCAGCAGCCAATTAGGCGCAACGAACACCGGGGAGCTGTTTTTT. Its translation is CASSQLGATNTGELFF.

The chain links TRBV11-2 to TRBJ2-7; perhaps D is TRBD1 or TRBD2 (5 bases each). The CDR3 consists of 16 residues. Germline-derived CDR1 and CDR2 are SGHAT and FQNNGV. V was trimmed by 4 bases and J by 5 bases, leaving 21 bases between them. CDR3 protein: CASSSVRRTQEDEQYF. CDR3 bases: TGTGCCAGCAGCTCCGTCCGGAGGACACAGGAGGACGAGCAGTACTTC. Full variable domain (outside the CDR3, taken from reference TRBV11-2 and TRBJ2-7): EAGVAQSPRYKIIEKRQSVAFWCNPISGHATLYWYQQILGQGPKLLIQFQNNGVVDDSQLPKDRFSAERLKGVDSTLKIQPAKLEDSAVYLCASSSVRRTQEDEQYFGPGTRLTVT.

Here the CDR3 reads CASSQPRGGSYNEQFF. The CDR3 DNA is TGTGCCAGCAGTCAACCCAGGGGCGGGAGCTACAATGAGCAGTTCTTC. The rearrangement uses TRBV28 and TRBJ2-1, with a tentative D call TRBD2 (7 bases). Per germline, CDR1 MDHEN and CDR2 SYDVKM. The length of the CDR3 is 16 residues. Deletions cut 5 bases from V and 3 bases from J, with 17 bases between.

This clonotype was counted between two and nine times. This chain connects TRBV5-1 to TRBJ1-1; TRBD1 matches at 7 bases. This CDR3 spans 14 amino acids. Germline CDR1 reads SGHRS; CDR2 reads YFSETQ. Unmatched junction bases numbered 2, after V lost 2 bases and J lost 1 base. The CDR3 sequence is CASSLQGKNTEAFF. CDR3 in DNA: TGCGCCAGCAGCTTACAGGGGAAGAACACTGAAGCTTTCTTT.

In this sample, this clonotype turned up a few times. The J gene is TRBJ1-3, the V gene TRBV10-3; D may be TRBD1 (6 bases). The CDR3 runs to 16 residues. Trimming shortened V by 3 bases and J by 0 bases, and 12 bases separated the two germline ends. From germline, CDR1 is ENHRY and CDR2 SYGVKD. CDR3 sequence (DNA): TGTGCCATCAGTGATAGAAGGACAGACTCTGGAAACACCATATATTTT. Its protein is CAISDRRTDSGNTIYF.

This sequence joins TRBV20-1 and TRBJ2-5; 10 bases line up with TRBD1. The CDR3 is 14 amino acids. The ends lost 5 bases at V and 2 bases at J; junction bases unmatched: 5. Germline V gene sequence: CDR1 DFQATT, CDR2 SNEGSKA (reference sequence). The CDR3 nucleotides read TGCAGTGCTGGTGACAGGGGGCGGCAAGAGACCCAGTACTTC. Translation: CSAGDRGRQETQYF.

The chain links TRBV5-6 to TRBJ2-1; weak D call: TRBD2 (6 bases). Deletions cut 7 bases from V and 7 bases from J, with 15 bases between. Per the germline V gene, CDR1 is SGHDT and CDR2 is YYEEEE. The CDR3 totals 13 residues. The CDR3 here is CASGPGVGNEQFF. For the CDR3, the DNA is TGTGCCAGCGGCCCGGGGGTGGGGAATGAGCAGTTCTTC.

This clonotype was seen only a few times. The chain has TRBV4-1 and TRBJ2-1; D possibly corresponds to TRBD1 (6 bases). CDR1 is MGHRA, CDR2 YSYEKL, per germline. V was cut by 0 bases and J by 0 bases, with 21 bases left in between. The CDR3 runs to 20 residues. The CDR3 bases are TGCGCCAGCAGCCAAGATACTGGTTCAGGGGCCTTAAGCTCCTACAATGAGCAGTTCTTC. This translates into CASSQDTGSGALSSYNEQFF.

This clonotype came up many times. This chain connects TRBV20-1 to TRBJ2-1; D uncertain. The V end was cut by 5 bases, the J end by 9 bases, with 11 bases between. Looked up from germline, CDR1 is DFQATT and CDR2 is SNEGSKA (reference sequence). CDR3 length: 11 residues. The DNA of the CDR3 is TGCAGTGCTGGATCCATTGGTGAGCAGTTCTTC. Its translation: CSAGSIGEQFF.

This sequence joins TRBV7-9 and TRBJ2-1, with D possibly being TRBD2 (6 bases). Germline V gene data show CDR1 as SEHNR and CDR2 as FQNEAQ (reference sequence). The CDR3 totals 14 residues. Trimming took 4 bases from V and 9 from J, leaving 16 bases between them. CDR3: CASSSITGVGEQFF. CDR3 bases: TGTGCCAGCAGCTCGATTACGGGAGTAGGTGAGCAGTTCTTC.

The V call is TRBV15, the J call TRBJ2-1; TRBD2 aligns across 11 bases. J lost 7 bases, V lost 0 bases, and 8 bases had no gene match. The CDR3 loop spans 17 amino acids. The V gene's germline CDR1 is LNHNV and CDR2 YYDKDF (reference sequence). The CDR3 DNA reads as TGTGCCACCAGCAGAGATCTAAGTAGCGGGAGGGGAAATGAGCAGTTCTTC. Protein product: CATSRDLSSGRGNEQFF.

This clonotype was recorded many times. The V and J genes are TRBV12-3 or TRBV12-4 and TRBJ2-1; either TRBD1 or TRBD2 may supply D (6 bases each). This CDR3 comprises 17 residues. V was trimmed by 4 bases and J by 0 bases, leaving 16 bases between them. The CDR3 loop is CASSSGEAPRSYNEQFF. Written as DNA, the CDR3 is TGTGCCAGCAGTTCAGGGGAGGCCCCTCGCTCCTACAATGAGCAGTTCTTC.

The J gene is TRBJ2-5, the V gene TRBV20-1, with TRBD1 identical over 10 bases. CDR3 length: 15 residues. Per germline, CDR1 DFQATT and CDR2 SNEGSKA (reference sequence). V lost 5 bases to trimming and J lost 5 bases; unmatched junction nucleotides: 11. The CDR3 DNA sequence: TGCAGTGCTTACTCAGGACAGGGGGGACGGGAGACCCAGTACTTC. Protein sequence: CSAYSGQGGRETQYF.

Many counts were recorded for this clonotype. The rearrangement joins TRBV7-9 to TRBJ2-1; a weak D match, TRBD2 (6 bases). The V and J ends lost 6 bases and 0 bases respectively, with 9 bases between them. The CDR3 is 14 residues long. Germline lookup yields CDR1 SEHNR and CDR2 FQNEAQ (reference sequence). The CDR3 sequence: CASRRESSYNEQFF. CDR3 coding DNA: TGTGCCAGCAGACGGGAGAGCTCCTACAATGAGCAGTTCTTC.

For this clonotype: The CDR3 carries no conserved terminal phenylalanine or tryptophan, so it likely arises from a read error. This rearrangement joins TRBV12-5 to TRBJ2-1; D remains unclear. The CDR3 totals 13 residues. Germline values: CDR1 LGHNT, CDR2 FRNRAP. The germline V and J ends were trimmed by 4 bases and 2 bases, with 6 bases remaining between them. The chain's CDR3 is CASGSDTYNEQFV. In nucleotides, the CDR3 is TGTGCTAGTGGTTCCGACACCTACAATGAGCAGTTCGTC.

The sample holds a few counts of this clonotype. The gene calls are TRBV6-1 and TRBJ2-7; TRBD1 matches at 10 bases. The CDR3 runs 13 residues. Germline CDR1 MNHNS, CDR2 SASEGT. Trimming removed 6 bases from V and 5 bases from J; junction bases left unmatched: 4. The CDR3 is CASRKTGGHEQYV. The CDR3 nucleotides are TGTGCCAGCAGGAAGACAGGGGGCCACGAGCAGTACGTC.

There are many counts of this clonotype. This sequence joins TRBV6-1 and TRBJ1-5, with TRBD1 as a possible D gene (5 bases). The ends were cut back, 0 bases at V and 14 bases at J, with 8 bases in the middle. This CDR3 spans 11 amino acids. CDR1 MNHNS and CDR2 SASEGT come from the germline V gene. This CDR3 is CASSEAQVEHF. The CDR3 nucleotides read TGTGCCAGCAGTGAAGCACAGGTCGAGCATTTT.

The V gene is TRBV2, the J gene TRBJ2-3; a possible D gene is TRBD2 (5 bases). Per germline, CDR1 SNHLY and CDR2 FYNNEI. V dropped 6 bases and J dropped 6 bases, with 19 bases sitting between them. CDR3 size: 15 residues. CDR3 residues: CASSPDGIKRDTQYF. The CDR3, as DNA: TGTGCCAGCAGCCCCGATGGGATTAAGCGGGATACGCAGTATTTT.

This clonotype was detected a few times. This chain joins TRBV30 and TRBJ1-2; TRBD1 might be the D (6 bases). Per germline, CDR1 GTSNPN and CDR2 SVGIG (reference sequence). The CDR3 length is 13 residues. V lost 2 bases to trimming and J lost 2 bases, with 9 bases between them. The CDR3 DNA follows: TGTGCCTGGAGTCCAGGGGCCAACTATGGCTACACCTTC. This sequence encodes CAWSPGANYGYTF.

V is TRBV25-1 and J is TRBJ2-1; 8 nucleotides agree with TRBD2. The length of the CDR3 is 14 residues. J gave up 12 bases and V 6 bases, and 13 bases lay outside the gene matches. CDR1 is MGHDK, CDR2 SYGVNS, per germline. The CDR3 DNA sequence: TGTGCCAGCAGATCAGACGCGGGGGGTCCGGGGCAGTTCTTC. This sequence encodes CASRSDAGGPGQFF.

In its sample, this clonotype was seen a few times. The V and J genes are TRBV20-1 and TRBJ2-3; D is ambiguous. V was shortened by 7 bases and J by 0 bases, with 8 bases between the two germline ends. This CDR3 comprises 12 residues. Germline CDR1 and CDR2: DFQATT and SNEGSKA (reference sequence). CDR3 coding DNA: TGCAGTGGGGTACTTAGCACAGATACGCAGTATTTT. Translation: CSGVLSTDTQYF.

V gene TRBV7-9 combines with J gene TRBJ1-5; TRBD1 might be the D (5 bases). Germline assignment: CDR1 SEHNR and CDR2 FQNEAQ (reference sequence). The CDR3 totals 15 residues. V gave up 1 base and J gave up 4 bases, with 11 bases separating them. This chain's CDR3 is CASSLVGANNQPQHF. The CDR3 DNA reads TGTGCCAGCAGCTTAGTTGGGGCAAATAATCAGCCCCAGCATTTT.

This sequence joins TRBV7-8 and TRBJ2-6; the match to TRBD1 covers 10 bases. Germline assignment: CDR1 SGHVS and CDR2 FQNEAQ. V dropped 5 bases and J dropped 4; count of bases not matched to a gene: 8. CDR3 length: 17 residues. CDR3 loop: CASSDRDRGSGANVLTF. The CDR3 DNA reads TGTGCCAGCAGCGACCGGGACAGGGGATCGGGGGCCAACGTCCTGACTTTC.

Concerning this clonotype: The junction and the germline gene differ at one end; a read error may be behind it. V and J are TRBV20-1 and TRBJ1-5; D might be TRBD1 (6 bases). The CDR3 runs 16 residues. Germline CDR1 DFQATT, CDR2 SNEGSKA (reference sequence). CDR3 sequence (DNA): TGCAGTGCTAGTAGTTGGGACATCGATAGCACTCAGCCCCAGCATTTT. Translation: CSASSWDIDSTQPQHF.

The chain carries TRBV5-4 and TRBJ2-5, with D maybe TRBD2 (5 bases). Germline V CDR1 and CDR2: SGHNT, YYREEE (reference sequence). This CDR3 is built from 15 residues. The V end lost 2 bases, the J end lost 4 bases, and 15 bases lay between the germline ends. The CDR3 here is CASSFSTSEAETQYF. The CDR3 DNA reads TGTGCCAGCAGCTTTAGTACTAGTGAGGCAGAGACCCAGTACTTC.

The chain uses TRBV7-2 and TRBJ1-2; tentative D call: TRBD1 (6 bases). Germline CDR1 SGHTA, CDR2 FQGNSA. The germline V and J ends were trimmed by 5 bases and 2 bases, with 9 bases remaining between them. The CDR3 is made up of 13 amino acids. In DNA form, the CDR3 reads TGTGCCAGCAGCCGAGGGGGGAACTATGGCTACACCTTC. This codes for CASSRGGNYGYTF.

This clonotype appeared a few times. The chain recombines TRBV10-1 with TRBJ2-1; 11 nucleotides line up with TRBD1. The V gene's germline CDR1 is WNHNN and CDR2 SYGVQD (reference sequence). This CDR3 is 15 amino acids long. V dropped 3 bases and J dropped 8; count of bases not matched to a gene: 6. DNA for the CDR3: TGCGCCAGCAGTGACGGGACAGGGGGGAGGTATGAGCAGTTCTTC. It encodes CASSDGTGGRYEQFF.

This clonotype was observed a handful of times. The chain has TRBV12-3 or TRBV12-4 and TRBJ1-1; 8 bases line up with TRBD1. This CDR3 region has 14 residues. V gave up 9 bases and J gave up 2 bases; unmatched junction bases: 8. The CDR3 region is CASTSGTGNTEAFF. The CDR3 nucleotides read TGTGCCAGTACATCCGGGACAGGTAACACTGAAGCTTTCTTT.

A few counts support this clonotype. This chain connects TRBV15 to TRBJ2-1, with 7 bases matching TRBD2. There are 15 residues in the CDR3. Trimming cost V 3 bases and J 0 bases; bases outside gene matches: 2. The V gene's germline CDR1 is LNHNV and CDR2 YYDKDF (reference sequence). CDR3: CATSSGGSSYNEQFF. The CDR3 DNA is TGTGCCACCAGCAGCGGCGGGAGCTCCTACAATGAGCAGTTCTTC.